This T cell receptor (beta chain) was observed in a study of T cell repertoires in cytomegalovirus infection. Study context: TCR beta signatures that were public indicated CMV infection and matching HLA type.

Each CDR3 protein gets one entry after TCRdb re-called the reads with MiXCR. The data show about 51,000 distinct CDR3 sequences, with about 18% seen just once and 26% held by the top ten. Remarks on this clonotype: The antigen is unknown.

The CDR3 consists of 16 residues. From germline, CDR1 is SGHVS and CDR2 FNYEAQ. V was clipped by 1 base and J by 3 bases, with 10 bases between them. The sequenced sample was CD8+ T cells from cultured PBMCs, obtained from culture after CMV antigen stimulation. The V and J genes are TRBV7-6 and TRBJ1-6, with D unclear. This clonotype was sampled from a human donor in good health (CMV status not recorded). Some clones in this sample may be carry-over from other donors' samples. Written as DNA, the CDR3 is TGTGCCAGCAGCTTAGAGCACCTGGACTATAATTCACCCCTCCACTTT. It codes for CASSLEHLDYNSPLHF. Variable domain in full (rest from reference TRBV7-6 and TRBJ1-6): GAGVSQSPRYKVTKRGQDVALRCDPISGHVSLYWYRQALGQGPEFLTYFNYEAQQDKSGLPNDRFSAERPEGSISTLTIQRTEQRDSAMYRCASSLEHLDYNSPLHFGNGTRLTVT.